The sample holds a few counts of the clone carrying this T cell receptor (beta chain). TCRdb's copy holds only in-frame clones and misses some; the assay was immunoSEQ multiplex PCR. Among 250,000 or so clones listed, around 80% were seen once. The data were obtained in a study of blood T cell repertoires in COVID-19. Study context: Samples representing acute and convalescent COVID-19 were sourced from the United States, Italy and Spain. Sources were T cells, B-cell-depleted T cells, or PBMCs; the material itself was cDNA or gDNA.

Sequencing was done on a sample of peripheral blood. This sequence originates from a man aged 35 to 55 who had recovered from COVID-19.

The CDR3 DNA reads TGCAGTTTAATAGGGACAGGGGAGGAGCAGTTCTTC. Protein sequence: CSLIGTGEEQFF. V usage is TRBV29-1 and J usage is TRBJ2-1, with 10 bases that match TRBD1. CDR1 is SQVTM and CDR2 is ANQGSEA in the germline V gene. This CDR3 spans 12 amino acids.